This is a list of T cell receptor beta chains from one sample in a study of blood T cell repertoires in COVID-19. Repertoires were generated with immunoSEQ multiplex PCR, while TCRdb's copy carries only in-frame clones and drops some. The sample consists of roughly 190,000 clones, around 83% of them appearing once. Sequencing was carried out using peripheral blood. These receptors were taken from a woman between 35 and 50 years old with acute or convalescent COVID-19. The CDR3 runs from the conserved cysteine through the conserved F or W. The D gene is left open where the match is weak. Rows may omit the clone size; those that give it use once, few, many or a size class.

clone size: .; V gene: TRBV2; D gene: .; J gene: TRBJ1-6; CDR3 protein: CASSGVGGANSPLHF; CDR3 DNA: TGTGCCAGCAGTGGGGTGGGGGGGGCTAATTCACCCCTCCACTTT
clone size: once; V gene: TRBV7-2; D gene: TRBD2; J gene: TRBJ2-5; CDR3 protein: CASSFGLARQETQYF; CDR3 DNA: TGTGCCAGCAGCTTTGGACTAGCCAGACAAGAGACCCAGTACTTC
clone size: .; V gene: TRBV3-1/TRBV3-2; D gene: TRBD1; J gene: TRBJ1-6; CDR3 protein: CASSNLDREALHF; CDR3 DNA: TGTGCCAGCAGCAATCTGGACAGGGAGGCCCTCCACTTT
clone size: .; V gene: TRBV9; D gene: .; J gene: TRBJ1-6; CDR3 protein: CASSVAPGGGSPLHF; CDR3 DNA: TGTGCCAGCAGCGTCGCTCCGGGGGGTGGGTCACCCCTCCACTTT
clone size: .; V gene: TRBV13; D gene: .; J gene: TRBJ1-1; CDR3 protein: CASSLEGGTYNTEAFF; CDR3 DNA: TGTGCCAGCAGCTTAGAGGGCGGGACCTATAACACTGAAGCTTTCTTT
clone size: .; V gene: TRBV6-5; D gene: .; J gene: TRBJ1-1; CDR3 protein: CASSYGRGNTEAFF; CDR3 DNA: TGTGCCAGCAGTTACGGTAGGGGTAACACTGAAGCTTTCTTT
clone size: .; V gene: TRBV5-6; D gene: .; J gene: TRBJ2-5; CDR3 protein: CASSPTVQGFGETQYF; CDR3 DNA: TGTGCCAGCAGCCCGACCGTTCAGGGCTTCGGAGAGACCCAGTACTTC
clone size: .; V gene: TRBV28; D gene: .; J gene: TRBJ2-1; CDR3 protein: CASSGRDILSYNEQFF; CDR3 DNA: TGTGCCAGCAGTGGCCGGGACATATTGTCGTACAATGAGCAGTTCTTC
clone size: .; V gene: TRBV5-1; D gene: .; J gene: TRBJ2-3; CDR3 protein: CASRPGTFPTDTQYF; CDR3 DNA: TGCGCCAGCAGGCCAGGGACTTTCCCCACAGATACGCAGTATTTT
clone size: once; V gene: TRBV6-5; D gene: TRBD1; J gene: TRBJ1-6; CDR3 protein: CANGDRGISPLHF; CDR3 DNA: TGTGCCAACGGGGACAGGGGAATATCACCCCTCCACTTT
clone size: .; V gene: TRBV29-1; D gene: .; J gene: TRBJ1-4; CDR3 protein: CSVIDGRATNEKLFF; CDR3 DNA: TGCAGCGTTATCGACGGGAGAGCAACTAATGAAAAACTGTTTTTT
clone size: .; V gene: TRBV19; D gene: .; J gene: TRBJ1-1; CDR3 protein: CASISQGPIEAFF; CDR3 DNA: TGTGCCAGTATTTCACAGGGACCCATTGAAGCTTTCTTT
clone size: .; V gene: TRBV28; D gene: .; J gene: TRBJ1-5; CDR3 protein: CASVPGLQRRQPQHF; CDR3 DNA: TGTGCCAGCGTTCCGGGACTCCAGCGACGTCAGCCCCAGCATTTT
clone size: once; V gene: TRBV5-1; D gene: TRBD2; J gene: TRBJ2-1; CDR3 protein: CASSLSGGAGNEQFF; CDR3 DNA: TGCGCCAGCAGCCTTAGCGGGGGGGCGGGCAATGAGCAGTTCTTC
clone size: .; V gene: TRBV7-2; D gene: .; J gene: TRBJ2-3; CDR3 protein: CASRQQSDTQYF; CDR3 DNA: TGTGCCAGCAGACAACAGTCCGATACGCAGTATTTT
clone size: .; V gene: TRBV3-1/TRBV3-2; D gene: .; J gene: TRBJ2-3; CDR3 protein: CASSQQTGNLDTQYF; CDR3 DNA: TGTGCCAGCAGCCAACAAACAGGGAACTTGGATACGCAGTATTTT
clone size: .; V gene: TRBV10-3; D gene: .; J gene: TRBJ1-4; CDR3 protein: CAISELGGKLFF; CDR3 DNA: TGTGCCATCAGTGAGTTAGGGGGTAAACTGTTTTTT
clone size: .; V gene: TRBV5-5; D gene: .; J gene: TRBJ2-3; CDR3 protein: CASSLKLGRGITDTQYF; CDR3 DNA: TGTGCCAGCAGCTTGAAGCTGGGGCGGGGAATCACAGATACGCAGTATTTT
clone size: .; V gene: TRBV19; D gene: .; J gene: TRBJ1-4; CDR3 protein: CASSITWKGVEKLFF; CDR3 DNA: TGTGCCAGTAGTATAACTTGGAAGGGGGTCGAAAAACTGTTTTTT
clone size: .; V gene: TRBV19; D gene: TRBD1; J gene: TRBJ1-4; CDR3 protein: CASSPRDREKLFF; CDR3 DNA: TGTGCCAGTAGTCCCCGGGACAGGGAAAAACTGTTTTTT
clone size: .; V gene: TRBV2; D gene: .; J gene: TRBJ1-6; CDR3 protein: CASSEDSRFNSPLHF; CDR3 DNA: TGTGCCAGCAGTGAGGACTCACGGTTCAATTCACCCCTCCACTTT
clone size: .; V gene: TRBV19; D gene: .; J gene: TRBJ1-4; CDR3 protein: CASSRGPGEKLFF; CDR3 DNA: TGTGCCAGTAGTAGGGGCCCTGGGGAAAAACTGTTTTTT
clone size: .; V gene: TRBV12-3/TRBV12-4; D gene: .; J gene: TRBJ2-1; CDR3 protein: CASRRLGLGEQFF; CDR3 DNA: TGTGCCAGCAGGAGACTAGGTCTCGGTGAGCAGTTCTTC
clone size: once; V gene: TRBV4-2; D gene: .; J gene: TRBJ1-1; CDR3 protein: CASSQLSGETEAFF; CDR3 DNA: TGTGCCAGCAGCCAGCTTTCAGGGGAGACTGAAGCTTTCTTT
clone size: .; V gene: TRBV30; D gene: .; J gene: TRBJ1-3; CDR3 protein: CAWSGGPGNTIYF; CDR3 DNA: TGTGCCTGGAGTGGGGGGCCTGGAAACACCATATATTTT
clone size: few; V gene: TRBV2; D gene: TRBD2; J gene: TRBJ2-5; CDR3 protein: CASSTLAGVMETQYF; CDR3 DNA: TGTGCCAGCAGTACCCTTGCGGGAGTGATGGAGACCCAGTACTTC
clone size: .; V gene: TRBV5-1; D gene: TRBD1; J gene: TRBJ1-4; CDR3 protein: CASSLTSDRGEKLFF; CDR3 DNA: TGCGCCAGCAGCTTGACGTCGGACAGGGGTGAAAAACTGTTTTTT
clone size: .; V gene: TRBV5-1; D gene: TRBD1; J gene: TRBJ1-6; CDR3 protein: CASRREQGAGSPLHF; CDR3 DNA: TGCGCCAGCAGGCGAGAACAGGGGGCAGGATCACCCCTCCACTTT
clone size: few; V gene: TRBV4-1; D gene: .; J gene: TRBJ1-1; CDR3 protein: CASSPITLNTEAFF; CDR3 DNA: TGCGCCAGCAGCCCTATCACCCTGAACACTGAAGCTTTCTTT
clone size: .; V gene: TRBV5-1; D gene: TRBD1; J gene: TRBJ1-2; CDR3 protein: CASSDGQGSYGYTF; CDR3 DNA: TGCGCCAGCAGCGACGGACAGGGGTCCTATGGCTACACCTTC
clone size: .; V gene: TRBV5-4; D gene: TRBD1; J gene: TRBJ1-6; CDR3 protein: CASSGRQGSAYNSPLHF; CDR3 DNA: TGTGCCAGCAGCGGGAGACAGGGGAGCGCCTATAATTCACCCCTCCACTTT
clone size: .; V gene: TRBV4-2; D gene: TRBD2; J gene: TRBJ2-7; CDR3 protein: CASSPSGRAPYEQYF; CDR3 DNA: TGTGCCAGCAGCCCTAGCGGGAGAGCCCCCTACGAGCAGTACTTC
clone size: few; V gene: TRBV6-5; D gene: TRBD2; J gene: TRBJ2-2; CDR3 protein: CASMGTSGDTGELFF; CDR3 DNA: TGTGCCAGCATGGGGACTAGCGGGGACACCGGGGAGCTGTTTTTT
clone size: .; V gene: TRBV28; D gene: TRBD1; J gene: TRBJ1-6; CDR3 protein: CASTPGTVNSPLHF; CDR3 DNA: TGTGCCAGCACCCCCGGGACAGTTAATTCACCCCTCCACTTT
clone size: once; V gene: TRBV4-1; D gene: TRBD1; J gene: TRBJ1-2; CDR3 protein: CASSRGAGGANYGYTF; CDR3 DNA: TGCGCCAGCAGTCGAGGGGCAGGGGGAGCTAACTATGGCTACACCTTC
clone size: .; V gene: TRBV10-3; D gene: .; J gene: TRBJ1-1; CDR3 protein: CAISEPQGLAFF; CDR3 DNA: TGTGCCATCAGTGAACCTCAGGGGTTGGCTTTCTTT
clone size: .; V gene: TRBV18; D gene: .; J gene: TRBJ1-3; CDR3 protein: CASSPVGDGNTIYF; CDR3 DNA: TGTGCCAGCTCACCGGTAGGGGATGGAAACACCATATATTTT
clone size: .; V gene: TRBV6-5; D gene: .; J gene: TRBJ1-1; CDR3 protein: CASSGQYTEAFF; CDR3 DNA: TGTGCCAGCAGCGGACAGTACACTGAAGCTTTCTTT
clone size: .; V gene: TRBV18; D gene: .; J gene: TRBJ1-5; CDR3 protein: CASSFSETNQPQHF; CDR3 DNA: TGTGCCAGCTCTTTTTCGGAGACTAATCAGCCCCAGCATTTT
clone size: .; V gene: TRBV2; D gene: TRBD2; J gene: TRBJ2-7; CDR3 protein: CASNLGGNSYEQYF; CDR3 DNA: TGTGCCAGCAATCTGGGGGGGAACTCCTACGAGCAGTACTTC
clone size: .; V gene: TRBV19; D gene: .; J gene: TRBJ2-4; CDR3 protein: CASSISRSGKNIQYF; CDR3 DNA: TGTGCCAGTAGTATATCCAGGTCAGGCAAAAACATTCAGTACTTC
clone size: few; V gene: TRBV5-1; D gene: .; J gene: TRBJ1-6; CDR3 protein: CASSVQSSYNSPLHF; CDR3 DNA: TGCGCCAGCAGCGTACAGAGCTCCTATAATTCACCCCTCCACTTT
clone size: .; V gene: TRBV4-1; D gene: .; J gene: TRBJ1-2; CDR3 protein: CASSQDRRVIGYTF; CDR3 DNA: TGCGCCAGCAGCCAAGATCGCAGGGTTATAGGCTACACCTTC
clone size: .; V gene: TRBV3-1/TRBV3-2; D gene: .; J gene: TRBJ1-2; CDR3 protein: CASSQDSGGGYTF; CDR3 DNA: TGTGCCAGCAGCCAAGACTCCGGAGGAGGCTACACCTTC
clone size: .; V gene: TRBV24-1; D gene: .; J gene: TRBJ1-6; CDR3 protein: CATSDLLDNSPLHF; CDR3 DNA: TGTGCCACCAGTGATTTGCTTGATAATTCACCCCTCCACTTT
clone size: .; V gene: TRBV5-3; D gene: .; J gene: TRBJ1-2; CDR3 protein: CARSLALSYGYTF; CDR3 DNA: TGTGCCAGAAGCTTGGCACTGAGCTATGGCTACACCTTC
clone size: .; V gene: TRBV5-6; D gene: .; J gene: TRBJ1-5; CDR3 protein: CASSSRDMAYYSNQPQHF; CDR3 DNA: TGTGCCAGCAGCTCCCGGGACATGGCATATTATAGCAATCAGCCCCAGCATTTT
clone size: .; V gene: TRBV10-3; D gene: .; J gene: TRBJ1-5; CDR3 protein: CAISDGDSNQPQHF; CDR3 DNA: TGTGCCATCAGTGACGGAGATAGCAATCAGCCCCAGCATTTT
clone size: .; V gene: TRBV28; D gene: .; J gene: TRBJ2-7; CDR3 protein: CATKLGGEPYEQYF; CDR3 DNA: TGTGCCACAAAACTCGGGGGAGAGCCCTACGAGCAGTACTTC